These T cell receptor beta chains were read from a single sample in a study of blood T cell repertoires in COVID-19. Sequencing was performed with immunoSEQ multiplex PCR; in TCRdb, only in-frame clones are kept and a portion is missing. The table shows 250,000 to 300,000 clones, with 85% to 90% occurring only once. The sequencing sample was made of peripheral blood. The receptors here all came from a woman aged 55-70 years with COVID-19, enrolled during active disease. The CDR3 runs from the conserved cysteine through the conserved F or W. The D gene is left open where the match is weak. Clone size is shown for a subset of rows, as once, few, many or a class of expanded clone.

J: TRBJ2-3; size: once; D: NA; length: 13; V: TRBV5-1; CDR3: CASSPLSTDTQYF; DNA: TGCGCCAGCAGCCCACTCAGCACAGATACGCAGTATTTT
J: TRBJ2-3; size: NA; D: NA; length: 12; V: TRBV6-5; CDR3: CASGVNKGTQYF; DNA: TGTGCCAGCGGGGTGAATAAGGGGACGCAGTATTTT
J: TRBJ2-3; size: NA; D: TRBD2; length: 18; V: TRBV7-2; CDR3: CASSLRGVAGLSTDTQYF; DNA: TGTGCCAGCAGCTTAAGGGGGGTAGCGGGGCTAAGCACAGATACGCAGTATTTT
J: TRBJ1-4; size: NA; D: NA; length: 14; V: TRBV7-6; CDR3: CASSSGGANEKLFF; DNA: TGTGCCAGCAGCTCTGGGGGGGCTAATGAAAAACTGTTTTTT
J: TRBJ2-1; size: few; D: TRBD1; length: 14; V: TRBV6-5; CDR3: CASSSYRGRNEQFF; DNA: TGTGCCAGCAGTTCCTACAGGGGAAGGAATGAGCAGTTCTTC
J: TRBJ2-1; size: NA; D: NA; length: 17; V: TRBV4-2; CDR3: CASSQDGGPSSYNEQFF; DNA: TGTGCCAGCAGCCAAGATGGAGGCCCCAGCTCCTACAATGAGCAGTTCTTC
J: TRBJ2-7; size: NA; D: NA; length: 15; V: TRBV4-3; CDR3: CASSQGTGGAYEQYF; DNA: TGCGCCAGCAGCCAGGGAACAGGGGGGGCCTACGAGCAGTACTTC
J: TRBJ2-7; size: NA; D: NA; length: 13; V: TRBV7-2; CDR3: CASSRRPSYEQYF; DNA: TGTGCCAGCAGCCGCAGGCCTTCCTACGAGCAGTACTTC
J: TRBJ2-3; size: once; D: TRBD2; length: 15; V: TRBV7-2; CDR3: CASSTKAGSTDTQYF; DNA: TGTGCCAGCAGTACAAAAGCGGGAAGCACAGATACGCAGTATTTT
J: TRBJ2-1; size: NA; D: TRBD2; length: 16; V: TRBV5-1; CDR3: CASSFSGAGSYNEQFF; DNA: TGCGCCAGCAGCTTCAGCGGGGCGGGATCCTACAATGAGCAGTTCTTC
J: TRBJ1-2; size: NA; D: TRBD1; length: 14; V: TRBV7-2; CDR3: CASSPQTGRSGYTF; DNA: TGTGCCAGCAGCCCTCAGACAGGGCGCTCTGGCTACACCTTC
J: TRBJ2-7; size: NA; D: NA; length: 13; V: TRBV10-2; CDR3: CASSDDPSYEQYF; DNA: TGCGCCAGCAGTGATGATCCCAGCTACGAGCAGTACTTC
J: TRBJ1-1; size: NA; D: NA; length: 12; V: TRBV12-3/TRBV12-4; CDR3: CASSKDLGGAFF; DNA: TGTGCCAGCAGTAAGGACTTGGGGGGTGCTTTCTTT
J: TRBJ2-3; size: NA; D: NA; length: 14; V: TRBV19; CDR3: CASSRIAGTDTQYF; DNA: TGTGCCAGTAGCCGGATCGCGGGGACAGATACGCAGTATTTT
J: TRBJ1-1; size: NA; D: NA; length: 14; V: TRBV7-2; CDR3: CASSLALSGGEAFF; DNA: TGTGCCAGCAGCTTAGCGCTATCTGGAGGTGAAGCTTTCTTT
J: TRBJ2-6; size: NA; D: NA; length: 18; V: TRBV18; CDR3: CASSPQNRKVSGANVLTF; DNA: TGTGCCAGCTCACCACAAAACAGGAAAGTCTCTGGGGCCAACGTCCTGACTTTC
J: TRBJ2-2; size: NA; D: NA; length: 14; V: TRBV15; CDR3: CATSRDQGTGELFF; DNA: TGTGCCACCAGCAGAGACCAGGGAACCGGGGAGCTGTTTTTT
J: TRBJ2-2; size: NA; D: TRBD1; length: 18; V: TRBV14; CDR3: CASSQGYIGGRTPRELFF; DNA: TGTGCCAGCAGCCAAGGGTATATAGGGGGCCGCACCCCTAGGGAGCTGTTTTTT
J: TRBJ1-4; size: NA; D: TRBD1; length: 13; V: TRBV5-4; CDR3: CASRTGEDEKLFF; DNA: TGTGCCAGCAGAACAGGGGAGGACGAAAAACTGTTTTTT
J: TRBJ1-1; size: NA; D: NA; length: 12; V: TRBV10-3; CDR3: CAISEPTERAFF; DNA: TGTGCCATCAGTGAGCCGACAGAGAGGGCTTTCTTT
J: TRBJ1-3; size: few; D: NA; length: 18; V: TRBV16; CDR3: CASSQSRGGALGGNTIYF; DNA: TGTGCCAGCAGCCAATCGAGAGGGGGAGCCCTCGGAGGAAACACCATATATTTT
J: TRBJ2-7; size: NA; D: TRBD1; length: 14; V: TRBV5-4; CDR3: CASSLGRQGSEQYF; DNA: TGTGCCAGCAGCTTGGGAAGACAGGGATCCGAGCAGTACTTC
J: TRBJ1-1; size: NA; D: TRBD1; length: 14; V: TRBV10-3; CDR3: CAISPGQGSPEAFF; DNA: TGTGCCATCAGTCCGGGACAGGGCAGCCCTGAAGCTTTCTTT
J: TRBJ1-3; size: NA; D: NA; length: 15; V: TRBV18; CDR3: CASSPRTVSGNTIYF; DNA: TGTGCCAGCTCACCAAGGACAGTCTCTGGAAACACCATATATTTT
J: TRBJ1-1; size: NA; D: TRBD1; length: 14; V: TRBV18; CDR3: CASSAHGTGIEAFF; DNA: TGTGCCAGCTCCGCACACGGGACAGGGATTGAAGCTTTCTTT
J: TRBJ1-1; size: NA; D: NA; length: 17; V: TRBV15; CDR3: CATSRWTVSWGSPEAFF; DNA: TGTGCCACCAGCAGATGGACAGTATCGTGGGGGTCCCCCGAAGCTTTCTTT
J: TRBJ2-3; size: NA; D: TRBD1; length: 15; V: TRBV10-3; CDR3: CAISESDRAPDTQYF; DNA: TGTGCCATCAGTGAGAGCGACAGGGCCCCAGATACGCAGTATTTT
J: TRBJ1-2; size: NA; D: TRBD1; length: 20; V: TRBV3-1/TRBV3-2; CDR3: CASSRLCGRQGPIPDYGYTF; DNA: TGTGCCAGCAGCCGCTTGTGCGGTAGACAGGGGCCAATTCCAGACTATGGCTACACCTTC
J: TRBJ2-6; size: NA; D: NA; length: 16; V: TRBV19; CDR3: CASSITGGPGANVLTF; DNA: TGTGCCAGTAGTATTACCGGAGGGCCTGGGGCCAACGTCCTGACTTTC
J: TRBJ2-6; size: NA; D: TRBD1; length: 22; V: TRBV4-3; CDR3: CASSQAPGQGALGSSGANVLTF; DNA: TGCGCCAGCAGCCAAGCCCCGGGACAGGGGGCATTGGGAAGCTCTGGGGCCAACGTCCTGACTTTC
J: TRBJ1-2; size: NA; D: TRBD1; length: 15; V: TRBV5-4; CDR3: CASSLARDSLYGYTF; DNA: TGTGCCAGCAGCTTGGCTCGGGACAGCCTCTATGGCTACACCTTC
J: TRBJ1-2; size: NA; D: NA; length: 14; V: TRBV6-5; CDR3: CASSYLPEDYGYTF; DNA: TGTGCCAGCAGCTACCTCCCGGAGGACTATGGCTACACCTTC
J: TRBJ1-2; size: NA; D: TRBD1; length: 14; V: TRBV4-1; CDR3: CASSRDRGIYGYTF; DNA: TGCGCCAGCAGCCGCGACAGGGGGATTTATGGCTACACCTTC
J: TRBJ1-1; size: once; D: NA; length: 13; V: TRBV27; CDR3: CASSFQLNTEAFF; DNA: TGTGCCAGCAGTTTCCAGTTAAACACTGAAGCTTTCTTT
J: TRBJ2-5; size: NA; D: NA; length: 13; V: TRBV7-9; CDR3: CASTVTGQETQYF; DNA: TGTGCCAGCACCGTTACAGGACAAGAGACCCAGTACTTC
J: TRBJ2-2; size: NA; D: TRBD2; length: 15; V: TRBV6-5; CDR3: CASSYGLAGAGELFF; DNA: TGTGCCAGCAGTTACGGACTAGCGGGGGCCGGGGAGCTGTTTTTT
J: TRBJ1-6; size: NA; D: NA; length: 14; V: TRBV2; CDR3: CASKGPIGDSPLHF; DNA: TGTGCCAGCAAGGGGCCCATTGGAGATTCACCCCTCCACTTT
J: TRBJ1-1; size: NA; D: TRBD1; length: 14; V: TRBV7-6; CDR3: CASSLEDRATEAFF; DNA: TGTGCCAGCAGCTTAGAGGACAGGGCCACTGAAGCTTTCTTT
J: TRBJ1-6; size: NA; D: TRBD1; length: 12; V: TRBV19; CDR3: CSQGAKHSPLHF; DNA: TGTTCACAGGGGGCCAAGCATTCACCCCTCCACTTT
J: TRBJ1-5; size: NA; D: TRBD1; length: 18; V: TRBV19; CDR3: CASSIGGQGSLGNQPQHF; DNA: TGTGCCAGTAGTATAGGGGGACAGGGGTCTTTGGGCAATCAGCCCCAGCATTTT
J: TRBJ1-3; size: NA; D: NA; length: 14; V: TRBV5-6; CDR3: CASSLGRPGNTIYF; DNA: TGTGCCAGCAGCTTGGGCAGGCCTGGAAACACCATATATTTT
J: TRBJ1-1; size: NA; D: NA; length: 13; V: TRBV10-1; CDR3: CASISTGVVGAFF; DNA: TGCGCCAGCATTAGTACCGGGGTGGTTGGGGCTTTCTTT
J: TRBJ2-7; size: NA; D: TRBD2; length: 17; V: TRBV11-3; CDR3: CASSLDQGGGNSYEQYF; DNA: TGTGCCAGCAGCTTAGATCAGGGCGGGGGGAACTCCTACGAGCAGTACTTC
J: TRBJ1-4; size: NA; D: TRBD1; length: 22; V: TRBV10-1; CDR3: CASSEIGVNRDSPGTFNEKLFF; DNA: TGCGCCAGCAGTGAAATAGGGGTAAACCGGGACAGCCCGGGAACGTTTAATGAAAAACTGTTTTTT